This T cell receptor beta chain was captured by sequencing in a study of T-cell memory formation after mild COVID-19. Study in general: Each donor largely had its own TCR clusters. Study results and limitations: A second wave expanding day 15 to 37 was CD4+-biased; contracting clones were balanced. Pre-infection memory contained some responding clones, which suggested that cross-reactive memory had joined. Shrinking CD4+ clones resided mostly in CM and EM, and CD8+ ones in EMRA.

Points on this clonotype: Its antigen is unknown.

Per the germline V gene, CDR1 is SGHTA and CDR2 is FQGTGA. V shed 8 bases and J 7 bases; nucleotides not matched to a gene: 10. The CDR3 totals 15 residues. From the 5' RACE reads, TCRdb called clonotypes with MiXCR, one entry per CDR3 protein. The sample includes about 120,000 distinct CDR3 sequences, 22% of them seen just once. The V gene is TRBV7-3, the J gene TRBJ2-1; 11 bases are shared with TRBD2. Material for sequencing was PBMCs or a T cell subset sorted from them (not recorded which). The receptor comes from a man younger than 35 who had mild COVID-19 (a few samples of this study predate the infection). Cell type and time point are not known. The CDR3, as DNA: TGTGCCAGCGGACCTAGCGGGGGGCCCGGGAATGAGCAGTTCTTC. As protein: CASGPSGGPGNEQFF.